The T cell receptor beta chain described here comes from a study of identical twins. Comments on this clonotype: What it binds is unknown.

Study findings and constraints: The more abundant beta clonotypes in cord blood had fewer insertions, and memory repertoires did not show this. Conclusions rested on cross-sectional statistics rather than following the same donors.

A template switching step contributed a universal primer site, while unique molecular identifiers were present in the cDNA. TCRdb processed the 5' RACE reads anew with MiXCR; each CDR3 protein has one entry. The repertoire consists of about 18,000 distinct CDR3 sequences, with approximately 70% occurring once and the leading ten covering over 4.5%. This CDR3 has 14 amino acids. V was cut by 4 bases and J by 3 bases, with 13 bases left in between. The germline V gene encodes CDR1 SQVTM and CDR2 ANQGSEA. Sample: memory (CD45RO+) T cells sorted from blood. This clonotype originated in a woman aged 18 to 35 in good health. This table probably holds off-target reads from a library built for another chain. The chain employs TRBV29-1 and TRBJ2-1; D is possibly TRBD1 or TRBD2 (5 bases each). CDR3: CSVVGSRGYNEQFF. The CDR3 DNA is TGCAGCGTTGTTGGGAGTAGGGGCTACAATGAGCAGTTCTTC.